These 6 T cell receptor beta chains share one sample of origin, sequenced in a study of identical twins' blood T cells. A single record per CDR3 protein comes from TCRdb applying MiXCR to the 5' RACE reads. Of 350,000 to 400,000 distinct CDR3 sequences listed, about 28% were seen once; the top ten hold roughly 6.1%. Sequencing used PBMCs. The receptors come from a woman aged 18-55 years in good health.

This clonotype came up a few times. V usage is TRBV11-2 and J usage is TRBJ2-3; TRBD2 aligns across 7 bases. Germline values: CDR1 SGHAT, CDR2 FQNNGV. This CDR3 spans 15 amino acids. The ends lost 2 bases at V and 4 bases at J; junction bases unmatched: 6. The CDR3 sequence is CASSLTTSRADTQYF. The CDR3 nucleotides are TGTGCCAGCAGCTTAACGACTAGCAGAGCAGATACGCAGTATTTT.

The chain joins TRBV19 to TRBJ1-3; 7 bases match TRBD1. Losses at the gene ends were 9 bases for V and 2 bases for J; bases not matched to a gene: 7. CDR3 length: 14 residues. Germline CDR1 and CDR2: LNHDA and SQIVND (reference sequence). The CDR3 coding sequence is TGTGCCAGCGAGCAGACAGGGACTGGAAACACCATATATTTT. This gives the protein CASEQTGTGNTIYF. The entire variable domain, with the rest obtained from reference TRBV19 and TRBJ1-3, is as follows: DGGITQSPKYLFRKEGQNVTLSCEQNLNHDAMYWYRQDPGQGLRLIYYSQIVNDFQKGDIAEGYSVSREKKESFPLTVTSAQKNPTAFYLCASEQTGTGNTIYFGEGSWLTVV.

CDR3 sequence reads: CSVRTGDTEAFF. Written as DNA, the CDR3 is TGCAGCGTCCGCACAGGGGACACTGAAGCTTTCTTT. V and J are TRBV29-1 and TRBJ1-1; 7 nucleotides line up with TRBD1. This CDR3 is 12 amino acids long. After removal of 6 bases from V and 3 bases from J, the junction contained 4 bases not matched to a gene. Germline CDR1 and CDR2: SQVTM and ANQGSEA.

This clonotype was seen at least ten times. This sequence joins TRBV12-3 or TRBV12-4 and TRBJ1-5; possible D gene TRBD1, 5 bases. Deletions cut 9 bases from V and 2 bases from J, with 14 bases between. This CDR3 region has 14 residues. The CDR3 reads CASAGVGGNQPQHF. The CDR3 DNA reads as TGTGCCAGTGCGGGGGTGGGAGGCAATCAGCCCCAGCATTTT.

The J gene is TRBJ1-6, the V gene TRBV27, with TRBD1 matching over 9 bases. The V segment lost 6 bases and the J segment 10 bases; nucleotides outside the gene matches: 10. The germline V gene encodes CDR1 MNHEY and CDR2 SMNVEV (reference sequence). CDR3 length: 15 residues. The chain's CDR3 is CASRSLGTGRSPLHF. CDR3 nucleotide sequence: TGTGCCAGCAGGTCTCTCGGGACAGGGCGATCACCCCTCCACTTT.

On this clonotype: At one boundary the junction diverges from the germline segment, which might be a read error. The chain couples TRBV2 to TRBJ1-1; D gene unclear. The germline CDR1 and CDR2 sequences are SNHLY and FYNNEI. This CDR3 contains 11 residues. The CDR3 here is CARSFGAEAFF. DNA for the CDR3: TGTGCCCGCAGTTTTGGCGCTGAAGCTTTCTTT. Using reference TRBV2 and TRBJ1-1 for the parts outside the CDR3, the full variable domain is EPEVTQTPSHQVTQMGQEVILRCVPISNHLYFYWYRQILGQKVEFLVSFYNNEISEKSEIFDDQFSVERPDGSNFTLKIRSTKLEDSAMYFCARSFGAEAFFGQGTRLTVV.